This T cell receptor beta chain was sequenced for a study of blood T cell repertoires in COVID-19. Study context: There were acute and convalescent COVID-19 samples, and they came from the United States, Italy and Spain. In each case, the material was cDNA or gDNA derived from T cells, B-cell-depleted T cells, or PBMCs.

Losses at the gene ends were 4 bases for V and 4 bases for J; bases not matched to a gene: 13. CDR3 size: 16 residues. From germline, CDR1 is SGHNT and CDR2 YYREEE (reference sequence). Authors' methods: The authors estimated nucleated cell counts from reference gene primer amplification. The method was immunoSEQ multiplex PCR; TCRdb's version includes in-frame clones alone and lacks a portion of them. V, J and clone size reflect that table, while D and trimming were determined from the DNA. The sample holds under 95,000 clones, roughly 85% seen once. The chain links TRBV5-4 to TRBJ1-1, with 7 bases matching TRBD1. The sequence came from a man between 60 and 75 years old with acute or convalescent COVID-19. The sequenced sample was peripheral blood. CDR3 bases: TGTGCCAGCAGCCCTTCGACAGGGTGGGTTAGCACTGAAGCTTTCTTT. Amino acid sequence: CASSPSTGWVSTEAFF.